These T cell receptor beta chains were read from a single sample in a study of blood T cell repertoires in COVID-19. The assay was immunoSEQ multiplex PCR, and TCRdb's table has in-frame clones only and misses some. The sample records roughly 50,000 clones, about 85% being singletons. The specimen was peripheral blood. The receptors come from a human donor in a cohort sampled during active COVID-19. The CDR3 runs from the conserved cysteine through the conserved F or W. The D gene is left open where the match is weak. Part of the rows lack a size; the others show once, few, many or a class for expanded clones.

length: 16; D: TRBD1; V: TRBV24-1; size: .; J: TRBJ1-4; DNA: TGTGCCACCAGTGATTACTCCGGGACAGGGGTCGAAAAACTGTTTTTT; CDR3: CATSDYSGTGVEKLFF
length: 15; D: TRBD1; V: TRBV28; size: few; J: TRBJ1-1; DNA: TGTGCCAGCAGGGGGACAGGACAGCAGAACACTGAAGCTTTCTTT; CDR3: CASRGTGQQNTEAFF
length: 16; D: TRBD2; V: TRBV4-2; size: .; J: TRBJ2-3; DNA: TGTGCCAGCAGCCAAGAAGATGGCGGGAGTACAGATACGCAGTATTTT; CDR3: CASSQEDGGSTDTQYF
length: 16; D: .; V: TRBV5-1; size: .; J: TRBJ2-2; DNA: TGCGCCAGCAGCTTGAGAACAGGGCTGGGGACCGGGGAGCTGTTTTTT; CDR3: CASSLRTGLGTGELFF
length: 17; D: TRBD1; V: TRBV19; size: .; J: TRBJ1-5; DNA: TGTGCCAGTACCGGGACAGGGGGCCCTTATAGCAATCAGCCCCAGCATTTT; CDR3: CASTGTGGPYSNQPQHF
length: 15; D: TRBD2; V: TRBV30; size: .; J: TRBJ2-7; DNA: TGTGCCTGGAGTGCCTCGACTAGCCGCAGATACGAGCAGTACTTC; CDR3: CAWSASTSRRYEQYF
length: 12; D: .; V: TRBV6-5; size: .; J: TRBJ2-1; DNA: TGTGCCAGCAGGAAGGGGCCCCCTGAGCAGTTCTTC; CDR3: CASRKGPPEQFF
length: 16; D: .; V: TRBV28; size: .; J: TRBJ1-5; DNA: TGTGCCAGCAGTTTGCGACGCGGAGGAAACAATCAGCCCCAGCATTTT; CDR3: CASSLRRGGNNQPQHF
length: 16; D: .; V: TRBV28; size: .; J: TRBJ1-6; DNA: TGTGCCAGCAGTTTGGCGCGGACAGTGCCCGCTTCTTCCCTCCACTTT; CDR3: CASSLARTVPASSLHF
length: 15; D: TRBD2; V: TRBV5-1; size: .; J: TRBJ2-3; DNA: TGCGCCAGCAGCTTTAGCGGGGACAGCACAGATACGCAGTATTTT; CDR3: CASSFSGDSTDTQYF
length: 15; D: TRBD1; V: TRBV11-2; size: .; J: TRBJ2-7; DNA: TGTGCCAGCAGCCCCCAGACAGGGGGCTCCTACGAGCAGTACTTC; CDR3: CASSPQTGGSYEQYF
length: 14; D: TRBD1; V: TRBV15; size: .; J: TRBJ1-2; DNA: TGTGCCACCAGCAGAGAAGCAGGGGGGTATGGCTACACCTTC; CDR3: CATSREAGGYGYTF
length: 14; D: TRBD1; V: TRBV25-1; size: .; J: TRBJ1-6; DNA: TGTGCCAGCAGACAGGGGGTCGGGAATTCACCCCTCCACTTT; CDR3: CASRQGVGNSPLHF
length: 18; D: TRBD2; V: TRBV15; size: .; J: TRBJ2-3; DNA: TGTGCCACCAGCAGAGATATGGGTAGCGGGAGGGCCGGAGATACGCAGTATTTT; CDR3: CATSRDMGSGRAGDTQYF
length: 15; D: TRBD2; V: TRBV7-9; size: .; J: TRBJ2-3; DNA: TGTGCCAGCAGCACAAGCGGGAGTGGGTCAGATACGCAGTATTTT; CDR3: CASSTSGSGSDTQYF
length: 12; D: .; V: TRBV7-2; size: .; J: TRBJ2-7; DNA: TGTGCCAGCAGCTTAGACCAGGACGAGCAGTACTTC; CDR3: CASSLDQDEQYF
length: 17; D: TRBD2; V: TRBV15; size: .; J: TRBJ2-5; DNA: TGTGCCACCAGCGAAGGTAGGACTAGCGGGAAACAAGAGACCCAGTACTTC; CDR3: CATSEGRTSGKQETQYF
length: 16; D: .; V: TRBV28; size: .; J: TRBJ2-7; DNA: TGTGCCAGCAGTTCCCAGAGGGGGAGGGGCTCCTACGAGCAGTACTTC; CDR3: CASSSQRGRGSYEQYF
length: 13; D: .; V: TRBV5-6; size: .; J: TRBJ1-1; DNA: TGTGCCAGCAGCCTTCAGGGTGGAACTGAAGCTTTCTTT; CDR3: CASSLQGGTEAFF
length: 14; D: .; V: TRBV30; size: .; J: TRBJ2-7; DNA: TGTGCCTGGAGTGTACGAGGGCCATCCTACGAGCAGTACTTC; CDR3: CAWSVRGPSYEQYF
length: 16; D: .; V: TRBV7-2; size: .; J: TRBJ2-5; DNA: TGTGCCAGCAGCCCCGCGGGGACTTCCCCTTATGAGACCCAGTACTTC; CDR3: CASSPAGTSPYETQYF
length: 15; D: TRBD2; V: TRBV7-2; size: .; J: TRBJ2-2; DNA: TGTGCCAGCAGCTCCAGGACTAGCGGGGCCGGGGAGCTGTTTTTT; CDR3: CASSSRTSGAGELFF
length: 14; D: .; V: TRBV28; size: .; J: TRBJ1-5; DNA: TGTGCCAGCAGTTTGCGGCCAAGTCGTAACCCCCAGCATTTT; CDR3: CASSLRPSRNPQHF
length: 15; D: TRBD1; V: TRBV2; size: .; J: TRBJ1-5; DNA: TGTGCCAGCAGCCAACAGGGGTTAGTAAGTCAGCCCCAGCATTTT; CDR3: CASSQQGLVSQPQHF
length: 18; D: .; V: TRBV18; size: .; J: TRBJ2-7; DNA: TGTGCCAGCTCTCCTAGAACCCAGGCAGGGACTCCGATCTACGAGCAGTACTTC; CDR3: CASSPRTQAGTPIYEQYF
length: 13; D: .; V: TRBV6-5; size: few; J: TRBJ1-5; DNA: TGTGCCAGCAGTTCAGGGGGCAATCAGCCCCAGCATTTT; CDR3: CASSSGGNQPQHF
length: 15; D: TRBD1; V: TRBV6-5; size: once; J: TRBJ2-7; DNA: TGTGCCAGCAGCTCACAGGGGGGCGGGGACTACGAGCAGTACTTC; CDR3: CASSSQGGGDYEQYF
length: 14; D: TRBD2; V: TRBV7-8; size: few; J: TRBJ2-2; DNA: TGTGCCAGCAGCTTAGACCTAGCGGCCGGGGAGCTGTTTTTT; CDR3: CASSLDLAAGELFF
length: 11; D: .; V: TRBV28; size: .; J: TRBJ2-5; DNA: TGTGCCAGCAAACTTCAAGAGACCCAGTACTTC; CDR3: CASKLQETQYF
length: 16; D: TRBD1; V: TRBV28; size: .; J: TRBJ1-1; DNA: TGTGCCAGCAGTTTTCCCGGACAGGGGAGGGGGACTGAAGCTTTCTTT; CDR3: CASSFPGQGRGTEAFF
length: 14; D: .; V: TRBV6-6; size: .; J: TRBJ2-3; DNA: TGTGCCAGCACCACCGACGGGAGACCAGATACGCAGTATTTT; CDR3: CASTTDGRPDTQYF
length: 17; D: TRBD2; V: TRBV6-1; size: .; J: TRBJ2-2; DNA: TGTGCCAGCAGTGAAGCTCTTACGGGAGGGGACACCGGGGAGCTGTTTTTT; CDR3: CASSEALTGGDTGELFF
length: 14; D: .; V: TRBV5-1; size: once; J: TRBJ2-1; DNA: TGCGCCAGCATTCAATTTGTTGGGGGGAATGAGCAGTTCTTC; CDR3: CASIQFVGGNEQFF
length: 14; D: TRBD2; V: TRBV6-4; size: .; J: TRBJ2-5; DNA: TGTGCCAGCAGTAGACTAGCGGGAGGAGAGACCCAGTACTTC; CDR3: CASSRLAGGETQYF
length: 14; D: .; V: TRBV28; size: .; J: TRBJ1-2; DNA: TGTGCCAGCAGACTAGGAGCTCTGAACTATGGCTACACCTTC; CDR3: CASRLGALNYGYTF
length: 14; D: .; V: TRBV29-1; size: .; J: TRBJ2-1; DNA: TGCAGCGTGAATAGCCTCAACCGATACAATGAGCAGTTCTTC; CDR3: CSVNSLNRYNEQFF
length: 13; D: .; V: TRBV11-2; size: .; J: TRBJ1-4; DNA: TGTGCCAGCACCTTAGGCGCTAATGAAAAACTGTTTTTT; CDR3: CASTLGANEKLFF
length: 14; D: TRBD1; V: TRBV4-1; size: few; J: TRBJ1-5; DNA: TGCGCCAGCAGCCCCTGGACAGGGGATCAGCCCCAGCATTTT; CDR3: CASSPWTGDQPQHF
length: 17; D: TRBD2; V: TRBV5-1; size: .; J: TRBJ2-1; DNA: TGCGCCAGCAGCTTGGGCCCGGCGGGAGGGCCCAACGATGAGCAGTTCTTC; CDR3: CASSLGPAGGPNDEQFF
length: 15; D: TRBD1; V: TRBV5-1; size: .; J: TRBJ1-4; DNA: TGCGCCAGCAGCCCCTGGACAGGGGTGGGAGAAAAACTGTTTTTT; CDR3: CASSPWTGVGEKLFF
length: 14; D: .; V: TRBV6-2/TRBV6-3; size: .; J: TRBJ2-1; DNA: TGTGCCAGCAGTTACCCGTTTGATAGCTGGGAGCAGTTCTTC; CDR3: CASSYPFDSWEQFF
length: 15; D: .; V: TRBV9; size: few; J: TRBJ2-1; DNA: TGTGCCAGCAGCCGAGAGTATACCTCCTACAATGAGCAGTTCTTC; CDR3: CASSREYTSYNEQFF
length: 16; D: TRBD2; V: TRBV28; size: once; J: TRBJ2-7; DNA: TGTGCCACAGCCGGCCGGGGGACGGGAGGGGGCTACGAGCAGTACTTC; CDR3: CATAGRGTGGGYEQYF
length: 15; D: .; V: TRBV2; size: .; J: TRBJ1-6; DNA: TGTGCCAGCAGTGAGTGGGGGGGAAATAATTCACCCCTCCACTTT; CDR3: CASSEWGGNNSPLHF
length: 15; D: .; V: TRBV9; size: .; J: TRBJ1-1; DNA: TGTGCCAGCAGCGTAGCTATGGACGGCCCTAGCGAAGCTTTCTTT; CDR3: CASSVAMDGPSEAFF
length: 14; D: .; V: TRBV10-1; size: .; J: TRBJ1-5; DNA: TGCGCCAGCAGTGGAGAGGGGGTTCATCAGCCCCAGCATTTT; CDR3: CASSGEGVHQPQHF
length: 20; D: TRBD1; V: TRBV4-1; size: .; J: TRBJ2-6; DNA: TGCGCCAGCAGGCACCGATTCGGGACAGGGGCCTCTCGTGGGGCCAACGTCCTGACTTTC; CDR3: CASRHRFGTGASRGANVLTF
length: 14; D: .; V: TRBV4-1; size: .; J: TRBJ1-1; DNA: TGCGCCAGCAGCCCGGGACATCAGAACACTGAAGCTTTCTTT; CDR3: CASSPGHQNTEAFF
length: 14; D: TRBD2; V: TRBV14; size: .; J: TRBJ2-7; DNA: TGTGCCAGCAAGAGGACTAGCGGGACCTACGAGCAGTACTTC; CDR3: CASKRTSGTYEQYF
length: 15; D: TRBD1; V: TRBV7-9; size: .; J: TRBJ1-6; DNA: TGTGCCAGCAGCTCCCTGGGGGACAGAAATTCACCCCTCCACTTT; CDR3: CASSSLGDRNSPLHF
length: 15; D: .; V: TRBV5-6; size: .; J: TRBJ2-1; DNA: TGTGCCAGCAACCCTTTTGTCGGGTCCTACAATGAGCAGTTCTTC; CDR3: CASNPFVGSYNEQFF
length: 15; D: TRBD1; V: TRBV7-3; size: .; J: TRBJ1-1; DNA: TGTGCCAGCAGCCCGGGGGCAGGGGGCGGTTCTGAAGCTTTCTTT; CDR3: CASSPGAGGGSEAFF
length: 16; D: TRBD2; V: TRBV15; size: .; J: TRBJ2-5; DNA: TGTGCCACCAGCAGAGATGAGGGACTAGCGGGGAAGACCCAGTACTTC; CDR3: CATSRDEGLAGKTQYF
length: 14; D: .; V: TRBV7-2; size: .; J: TRBJ1-1; DNA: TGTGCCAGCAGCTTCGGGGGGGTGAACACTGAAGCTTTCTTT; CDR3: CASSFGGVNTEAFF
length: 17; D: TRBD2; V: TRBV4-1; size: once; J: TRBJ2-7; DNA: TGCGCCAGCAGCCAAGATGACGGGAGGGCCCCGAGACTCGAGCAGTACTTC; CDR3: CASSQDDGRAPRLEQYF
length: 14; D: TRBD1; V: TRBV29-1; size: once; J: TRBJ2-3; DNA: TGCAGCGTTGTAGGAGGACAGGGCACAGATACGCAGTATTTT; CDR3: CSVVGGQGTDTQYF
length: 15; D: TRBD1; V: TRBV29-1; size: few; J: TRBJ2-3; DNA: TGCAGCGTAGCTACAGGGGAACAGAACACAGATACGCAGTATTTT; CDR3: CSVATGEQNTDTQYF
length: 19; D: TRBD2; V: TRBV20-1; size: .; J: TRBJ2-1; DNA: TGCAGTGCTAGTACACCGGGACTAGCGGGAGGCTCCGCCTACAATGAGCAGTTCTTC; CDR3: CSASTPGLAGGSAYNEQFF
length: 15; D: .; V: TRBV5-8; size: .; J: TRBJ1-2; DNA: TGTGCCAGCAGCTTGGCCGAAAGACGGGGCTATGGCTACACCTTC; CDR3: CASSLAERRGYGYTF